Considering frequency, the clone carrying this T cell receptor beta chain is medium-sized. Its target is unknown. These data belong to a study of CD8 T cells in cerebrospinal fluid in Alzheimer's disease. Overall study results and limits: EBV-specific TCRs in cerebrospinal fluid reportedly do not establish a causal EBV–Alzheimer's link. Expanded clones of at least 3% were commoner in Alzheimer's patients than healthy subjects. The largest CSF clone was proportionally bigger in mild cognitive impairment or Alzheimer's disease than controls.

All participants were free of acute infectious disease and in good physical condition. In germline, CDR1 is SNHLY, CDR2 FYNNEI. The CDR3 consists of 12 residues. TCRdb reworked the 10x single-cell sequencing reads into one entry per CDR3 protein, no DNA. The sample's table shows approximately 1,200 distinct CDR3 sequences. Input material: cerebrospinal fluid. The receptor was isolated from a human donor in good health. The chain couples TRBV2 to TRBJ2-7. The CDR3 is CASKGQSWEQYF.